The 25 T cell receptor beta chains below were found in one sample sequenced in a study of shared clonotypes between healthy human individuals. Sequencing used immunoSEQ multiplex PCR; TCRdb keeps in-frame clones, though not all of them. This repertoire shows roughly 1,600,000 clones, roughly 98.5% found once; its top ten account for roughly 0.36%. Sample: naive CD4+ T cells sorted from blood. Subset described: CD45RA+ positively selected. Receptors were obtained from a young man in good health.

This chain connects TRBV7-2 to TRBJ1-5; the D is unclear. Germline V lookup: CDR1 SGHTA, CDR2 FQGNSA. The ends were cut back, 2 bases at V and 5 bases at J, with 7 bases in the middle. The CDR3 covers 13 residues. The CDR3 sequence is CASSLWRDQPQHF. The CDR3, as DNA: TGTGCCAGCAGCTTATGGAGGGATCAGCCCCAGCATTTT.

The V and J genes are TRBV7-2 and TRBJ2-7; 8 bases map to TRBD2. Trimming took 6 bases from V and 3 from J; bases not matched to a gene: 1. CDR1 and CDR2 (germline): SGHTA, FQGNSA. The CDR3 is made up of 12 amino acids. CDR3 DNA: TGTGCCAGCAGAAGCGGGAGCTACGAGCAGTACTTC. It translates to CASRSGSYEQYF.

This chain uses TRBV7-9 with TRBJ1-2, with unresolved D. The CDR3 has 14 amino acids. V shed 2 bases and J shed 5 bases, with 12 bases lying between them. The germline gives CDR1 SEHNR, CDR2 FQNEAQ (reference sequence). The DNA of the CDR3 is TGTGCCAGCAGCTTACGTGCAGGTCTATATGGCTACACCTTC. Amino acids: CASSLRAGLYGYTF.

The chain is built from TRBV5-6 and TRBJ1-2; D might be TRBD1 (5 bases). V lost 1 base, J lost 3 bases, and 7 bases lay in between. Germline V gene lookup returns CDR1 SGHDT and CDR2 YYEEEE. The CDR3 extends over 13 amino acids. The CDR3 protein is CASSLLGDYGYTF. The CDR3 DNA is TGTGCCAGCAGCTTGCTAGGGGACTATGGCTACACCTTC.

V gene TRBV28 combines with J gene TRBJ1-5; D call uncertain. Germline V gene sequence: CDR1 MDHEN, CDR2 SYDVKM. This CDR3 is 12 amino acids long. Trimming cost V 1 base and J 9 bases, with 7 bases left between them. CDR3 sequence: CASSLLNRPQHF. The CDR3 DNA is TGTGCCAGCAGTTTATTAAACCGGCCCCAGCATTTT.

V usage is TRBV30 and J usage is TRBJ2-2; D unresolved. CDR3 length: 14 amino acids. Trimming took off 2 bases at V and 1 base at J, with 8 bases between the two ends. The germline CDR1 and CDR2 sequences are GTSNPN and SVGIG (reference sequence). CDR3 loop: CAWSPVGNTGELFF. The CDR3, as DNA: TGTGCCTGGAGTCCTGTCGGGAACACCGGGGAGCTGTTTTTT.

The V and J genes are TRBV30 and TRBJ2-7; TRBD1 is a possible D gene (6 bases). The V end lost 6 bases, the J end lost 5 bases, and 14 bases lay between the germline ends. CDR3 length: 12 residues. CDR1 is GTSNPN and CDR2 is SVGIG in the germline V gene (reference sequence). The CDR3 DNA reads as TGTGCCTGTTACACAGGGTCCCACGAGCAGTACTTC. Its translation is CACYTGSHEQYF.

This clone was recorded only once. V gene TRBV11-3 combines with J gene TRBJ2-7; D is uncertain. The CDR3 sequence is 15 residues long. V lost 5 bases, J lost 9 bases, and 23 bases lay in between. Germline V gene data show CDR1 as SGHNT and CDR2 as YENEEA. The CDR3 nucleotides are TGTGCCAGCAGCCCCGGTCGCCGCCAGATCTTCGGGCAGTACTTC. Translating it yields CASSPGRRQIFGQYF.

The chain employs TRBV4-1 and TRBJ2-2, with 9 bases lining up with TRBD1. The CDR3 contains 20 residues. The V gene's germline CDR1 is MGHRA and CDR2 YSYEKL. V shed 2 bases and J 0 bases; nucleotides not matched to a gene: 13. CDR3 nucleotide sequence: TGCGCCAGCAGCCAAAAAGGGACAGGGCTAACGGCTTCGAACACCGGGGAGCTGTTTTTT. Protein product: CASSQKGTGLTASNTGELFF.

V and J are TRBV5-1 and TRBJ2-1, with TRBD2 matching over 9 bases. Per the germline V gene, CDR1 is SGHRS and CDR2 is YFSETQ. Unmatched junction bases numbered 3, after V lost 0 bases and J lost 8 bases. The CDR3 contains 14 residues. CDR3 protein: CASSLVAGEHEQFF. CDR3 coding DNA: TGCGCCAGCAGCTTGGTAGCGGGAGAACATGAGCAGTTCTTC. Combining the CDR3 with reference TRBV5-1 and TRBJ2-1 gives the whole variable domain KAGVTQTPRYLIKTRGQQVTLSCSPISGHRSVSWYQQTPGQGLQFLFEYFSETQRNKGNFPGRFSGRQFSNSRSEMNVSTLELGDSALYLCASSLVAGEHEQFFGPGTRLTVL.

The gene calls are TRBV27 and TRBJ2-1; 15 bases are shared with TRBD2. The trim removed 6 bases at V and 3 bases at J, leaving 12 bases unmatched. CDR1 is MNHEY, CDR2 SMNVEV, per germline (reference sequence). The CDR3 totals 19 residues. CDR3 residues: CASSPRRTSGRAGYNEQFF. DNA of the CDR3: TGTGCCAGCAGCCCTCGACGGACTAGCGGGAGGGCCGGCTACAATGAGCAGTTCTTC.

This chain uses TRBV5-1 with TRBJ2-2; possible D gene TRBD2, 5 bases. This CDR3 is built from 16 residues. V shed 0 bases and J shed 0 bases, with 9 bases lying between them. CDR1 and CDR2 from the germline V gene are SGHRS and YFSETQ. The CDR3 sequence is CASSLDSASNTGELFF. The CDR3 coding sequence is TGCGCCAGCAGCTTGGATAGCGCTTCGAACACCGGGGAGCTGTTTTTT.

The V gene is TRBV9, the J gene TRBJ1-5, with D unclear. V was cut by 0 bases and J by 6 bases, with 10 bases left in between. Germline CDR1 and CDR2: SGDLS and YYNGEE. This CDR3 is 14 amino acids long. The CDR3 DNA reads TGTGCCAGCAGCGTAGGGGCGGCCACTCAGCCCCAGCATTTT. It translates to CASSVGAATQPQHF.

The chain carries TRBV9 and TRBJ1-2; D gene uncertain. Germline values: CDR1 SGDLS, CDR2 YYNGEE. The CDR3 loop spans 14 amino acids. Trimming stripped 3 bases from V and 5 bases from J, with 14 bases between. CDR3: CASSDIPSGYGYTF. DNA of the CDR3: TGTGCCAGCAGCGACATCCCCTCGGGATATGGCTACACCTTC.

The chain employs TRBV19 and TRBJ1-5, with 8 bases fitting TRBD1. Germline CDR1 reads LNHDA; CDR2 reads SQIVND (reference sequence). The CDR3 has 15 residues. After removal of 6 bases from V and 1 base from J, the junction contained 5 bases not matched to a gene. The CDR3 region is CASSEDRVSNQPQHF. The CDR3 DNA sequence: TGTGCCAGTAGCGAGGACAGGGTGAGCAATCAGCCCCAGCATTTT.

Comments on this clone: The sample holds other DNA sequences that translate to the same CDR3. The CDR3 protein is CSVEGRLNTEAFF. The CDR3 DNA sequence: TGCAGCGTTGAAGGCAGATTGAACACTGAAGCTTTCTTT. This rearrangement joins TRBV29-1 to TRBJ1-1; D unresolved. V lost 1 base and J 0 bases, leaving 6 bases between the germline ends. The CDR3 totals 13 residues. Germline values: CDR1 SQVTM, CDR2 ANQGSEA.

The V call is TRBV5-5, the J call TRBJ2-3; no reliable D call. Germline CDR1 is SGHKS and CDR2 is YYEKEE (reference sequence). The CDR3 length is 14 residues. V was shortened by 1 base and J by 2 bases, with 8 bases between the two germline ends. CDR3 residues: CASSLFSHTDTQYF. The CDR3 coding sequence is TGTGCCAGCAGCTTGTTCTCTCACACAGATACGCAGTATTTT.

The chain combines TRBV6-4 with TRBJ2-3, with 9 bases lining up with TRBD2. The germline V gene has CDR1 MRHNA and CDR2 SNTAGT. The V segment lost 6 bases and the J segment 1 base; nucleotides outside the gene matches: 8. The CDR3 runs to 16 residues. This CDR3 is CASRPIAGAGTDTQYF. CDR3 nucleotides: TGTGCCAGCAGGCCCATAGCGGGAGCGGGCACAGATACGCAGTATTTT.

The V gene is TRBV7-9, the J gene TRBJ2-7; 7 bases agree with TRBD1. This CDR3 contains 14 residues. The germline CDR1 and CDR2 sequences are SEHNR and FQNEAQ (reference sequence). V shed 7 bases, J shed 6 bases, and the junction held 12 bases outside the gene matches. CDR3 bases: TGTGCCAGCACCTACCGGGGACAGATGAGCGAGCAGTACTTC. It specifies CASTYRGQMSEQYF.

The rearrangement links TRBV11-3 to TRBJ1-5; no reliable D call. The V end was cut by 5 bases, the J end by 3 bases, with 17 bases between. The CDR3 is 16 residues long. The germline V gene encodes CDR1 SGHNT and CDR2 YENEEA. CDR3 sequence (DNA): TGTGCCAGCAGCGGCCCCGAGCAGGATCTCAATCAGCCCCAGCATTTT. This encodes CASSGPEQDLNQPQHF.

The rearrangement links TRBV13 to TRBJ2-7; 10 bases align to TRBD2. V shed 4 bases, J shed 0 bases, and the junction held 9 bases outside the gene matches. The CDR3 has 17 residues. Germline V lookup: CDR1 PRHDT, CDR2 FYEKMQ (reference sequence). CDR3 nucleotide sequence: TGTGCCAGCAGCTCTCGAGGACTAGCGGCGAGCTCCTACGAGCAGTACTTC. Its translation: CASSSRGLAASSYEQYF.

The chain couples TRBV7-9 to TRBJ2-1, with D maybe TRBD2 (6 bases). This CDR3 has 14 residues. The germline gives CDR1 SEHNR, CDR2 FQNEAQ (reference sequence). V shed 2 bases and J shed 7 bases, with 12 bases lying between them. The chain's CDR3 is CASSLWESGNEQFF. For the CDR3, the DNA is TGTGCCAGCAGCTTATGGGAAAGCGGGAATGAGCAGTTCTTC.

The chain is built from TRBV28 and TRBJ2-5; D is uncertain. Germline CDR1 reads MDHEN; CDR2 reads SYDVKM. This CDR3 is built from 11 residues. V lost 5 bases and J lost 2, with 3 bases in between. The CDR3 DNA sequence: TGTGCCAGCAGTCCGCAAGAGACCCAGTACTTC. The encoded protein is CASSPQETQYF.

This chain joins TRBV28 and TRBJ2-1; 7 nucleotides line up with TRBD2. Germline CDR1 and CDR2: MDHEN and SYDVKM. V shed 5 bases, J shed 8 bases, and the junction held 12 bases outside the gene matches. The CDR3 spans 15 residues. As DNA, the CDR3 is TGTGCCAGCAGTCCCCGGGCGGGAGCTGCGTATGAGCAGTTCTTC. Amino acid sequence: CASSPRAGAAYEQFF.

Points on this clone: Other DNA sequences in the same sample also yield this CDR3. The V gene is TRBV20-1, the J gene TRBJ2-2; no firm D call. CDR3 length equals 10 residues. CDR1 and CDR2 (germline): DFQATT, SNEGSKA (reference sequence). V was pared by 6 bases and J by 6 bases, with 5 bases between. Written as DNA, the CDR3 is TGCAGTGCAAGATCCGGGGAGCTGTTTTTT. Translated, it gives CSARSGELFF.